A selection of T cell receptor beta chains follows, all from one sample in a study of CD8 T cells in Susac syndrome. TCRdb itself ran the immunoSEQ multiplex PCR reads through MiXCR, one entry per CDR3 protein. The table includes about 190,000 distinct CDR3 sequences, approximately 95% detected once. The specimen was CD4+ T cells from PBMCs. Source of these receptors: a human donor in good health. Each CDR3 is given with its conserved first and last residue. Each record gives: clone size, V gene, CDR3 length, J gene, D gene, CDR3 DNA, CDR3 protein. The D gene is left open where the match is weak. Where a row states a size, it is once, few, many or the class of an expanded clone; other rows omit it.

.	TRBV20-1	14	TRBJ1-5	.	TGCAGTGCCAAATTAGGAGGCGGCAATCAGCCCCAGCATTTT	CSAKLGGGNQPQHF
once	TRBV6-2/TRBV6-3	12	TRBJ2-4	TRBD1	TGTGCCAGCAGCCTAATCGGACAGGGCGTTTACTTC	CASSLIGQGVYF
.	TRBV7-2	15	TRBJ2-1	.	TGTGCCAGCAGCTTAGCAACACGCAGGAACAATGAGCAGTTCTTC	CASSLATRRNNEQFF
.	TRBV12-3/TRBV12-4	14	TRBJ1-4	.	TGTGCCAGCAGGCCCCGGGACACCTATGAAAAACTGTTTTTT	CASRPRDTYEKLFF
once	TRBV30	16	TRBJ1-3	.	TGTGCCTGGAGTGTACTAGCAGGGAAATCTGGAAACACCATATATTTT	CAWSVLAGKSGNTIYF
.	TRBV6-2/TRBV6-3	15	TRBJ1-2	.	TGTGCCAGCAGGGCCGCAGGACGTCTAACTATTGGCTACACCTTC	CASRAAGRLTIGYTF
.	TRBV9	13	TRBJ1-2	.	TGTGCCAGCAGCGTATTTGGGAACTATGGCTACACCTTC	CASSVFGNYGYTF
.	TRBV10-3	12	TRBJ2-2	.	TGTGCCATCAGCCTCGGGGCCGGGGAGCTGTTTTTT	CAISLGAGELFF
.	TRBV5-1	13	TRBJ2-7	.	TGCGCCAGCAGCTTGAATACGAACGGCGAGCAGTACTTC	CASSLNTNGEQYF
.	TRBV14	14	TRBJ1-2	.	TGTGCCAGCAGCCAAGAACAGATTCGGGGCGGCTACACCTTC	CASSQEQIRGGYTF
.	TRBV7-8	16	TRBJ1-2	TRBD1	TGTGCCAGCAGCTCAGTCCCGGGACAGGGGGCGAAGGGCTACACCTTC	CASSSVPGQGAKGYTF
.	TRBV20-1	12	TRBJ1-2	.	TGCAGTGCCCACTTCGGTTCCGATGGCTACACCTTC	CSAHFGSDGYTF
.	TRBV24-1	16	TRBJ1-5	.	TGTGCCACCAGTGATTTAGGGCAGGGTAAAGATCAGCCCCAGCATTTT	CATSDLGQGKDQPQHF
.	TRBV9	14	TRBJ2-3	.	TGTGCCAGCAGCGTAGCCGGCGTCACAGATACGCAGTATTTT	CASSVAGVTDTQYF
few	TRBV29-1	12	TRBJ2-7	.	TGCAGCGTTGATGGGGCCAGAAACGAGCAGTACTTC	CSVDGARNEQYF
.	TRBV5-6	19	TRBJ2-3	TRBD1	TGTGCCAGCAGCCGGGGACAGGGAAATTTCCTAACCCGCACAGATACGCAGTATTTT	CASSRGQGNFLTRTDTQYF
.	TRBV6-1	14	TRBJ2-7	.	TGTGCCAGCAGTTGGGGGGGCTTGTCCTACGAGCAGTACTTC	CASSWGGLSYEQYF
.	TRBV20-1	11	TRBJ2-5	.	TGCAGTGCCCAGGGGCGGGAGACCCAGTACTTC	CSAQGRETQYF
.	TRBV28	13	TRBJ2-7	.	TGTGCCAGCAGTTTGCAGGTCACCTACGAGCAGTACTTC	CASSLQVTYEQYF
.	TRBV7-9	18	TRBJ2-1	.	TGTGCCAGCAGCCCGGGAAACGGGGGTAATACATTTTACGATGAGCAGTTCTTC	CASSPGNGGNTFYDEQFF
.	TRBV18	17	TRBJ2-1	.	TGTGCCAGCTCACCAAAGGCCCCTAGCCCGACCCTCAATGAGCAGTTCTTC	CASSPKAPSPTLNEQFF
.	TRBV28	12	TRBJ1-1	.	TGTGCCAGCAGTTGGAGTGCAAGTGAAGCTTTCTTT	CASSWSASEAFF
few	TRBV30	14	TRBJ2-3	.	TGTGCCTGGAGTATGGTAGCCGGGGCAGATACGCAGTATTTT	CAWSMVAGADTQYF
.	TRBV12-3/TRBV12-4	14	TRBJ2-7	.	TGTGCCAGCAGCAAGACAAAGGCCGTACGGGAGCAGTACTTC	CASSKTKAVREQYF
.	TRBV7-6	15	TRBJ1-5	.	TGTGCCAGCAGCAATAGAGTGGGCACTAATCAGCCCCAGCATTTT	CASSNRVGTNQPQHF
.	TRBV20-1	14	TRBJ2-1	TRBD2	TGCAGTGCCGGCTCCGGGACTAGCGGGGGAGAGCAGTTCTTC	CSAGSGTSGGEQFF
.	TRBV9	13	TRBJ2-2	.	TGTGCCAGCAGCGCGACAGTTACCGGGGAGCTGTTTTTT	CASSATVTGELFF
.	TRBV7-2	15	TRBJ2-7	TRBD1	TGTGCCAGCAGCTTAATCGGGGACAGGCGCTACGAGCAGTACTTC	CASSLIGDRRYEQYF
.	TRBV28	17	TRBJ2-1	TRBD2	TGTGCCAGCAGTCTCCCCCTGGGACTAGCGGCCCACAATGAGCAGTTCTTC	CASSLPLGLAAHNEQFF
.	TRBV29-1	13	TRBJ2-1	.	TGCAGCGTTGCCACGGGCCGCGTCAATGAGCAGTTCTTC	CSVATGRVNEQFF
few	TRBV23-1	12	TRBJ2-7	TRBD1	TGCGCCAGCAGAGGGGGCCTCTACGAGCAGTACTTC	CASRGGLYEQYF
.	TRBV20-1	11	TRBJ2-2	.	TGCAGTGCTCCCTACACCGGGGAGCTGTTTTTT	CSAPYTGELFF
.	TRBV28	12	TRBJ1-6	.	TGTGCCAGCAGCAACTATAATTCACCCCTCCACTTT	CASSNYNSPLHF
.	TRBV6-2/TRBV6-3	15	TRBJ2-4	TRBD2	TGTGCCAGCGGTCCTTTAGCGGGGGTCAATAACATTCAGTACTTC	CASGPLAGVNNIQYF
.	TRBV27	12	TRBJ1-1	.	TGTGCCTCAGCCGACGACGGGACTGAAGCTTTCTTT	CASADDGTEAFF
.	TRBV2	14	TRBJ1-1	TRBD1	TGTGCCAGCAGCTGGGACAGGAGGGATGATGAAGCTTTCTTT	CASSWDRRDDEAFF
.	TRBV20-1	15	TRBJ2-4	.	TGCAGTGCTAATCGTCCCGCGGGGAAGGGAGACATTCAGTACTTC	CSANRPAGKGDIQYF
.	TRBV23-1	22	TRBJ2-1	.	TGCGCCAGCAGTCAGTTACCGGAATGTCAGGGGAGGCGTTACGGCCCCTACAATGAGCAGTTCTTC	CASSQLPECQGRRYGPYNEQFF
.	TRBV5-1	15	TRBJ1-2	TRBD1	TGCGCCAGCCAGCCCGGGGACAGGGGTTCCTATGGCTACACCTTC	CASQPGDRGSYGYTF